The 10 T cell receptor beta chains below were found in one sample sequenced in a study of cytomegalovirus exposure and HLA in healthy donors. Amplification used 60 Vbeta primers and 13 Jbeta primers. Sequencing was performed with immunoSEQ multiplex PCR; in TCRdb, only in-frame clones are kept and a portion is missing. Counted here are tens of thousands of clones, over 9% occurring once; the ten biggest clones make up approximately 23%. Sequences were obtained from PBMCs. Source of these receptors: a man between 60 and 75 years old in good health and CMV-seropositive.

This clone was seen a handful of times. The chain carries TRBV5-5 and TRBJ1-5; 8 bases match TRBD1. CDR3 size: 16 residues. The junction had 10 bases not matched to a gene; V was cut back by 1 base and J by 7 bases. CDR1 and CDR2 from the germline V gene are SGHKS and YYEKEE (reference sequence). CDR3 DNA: TGTGCCAGCAGCTTGACATCGACAGGGGTTGGACAGCCCCAGCATTTT. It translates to CASSLTSTGVGQPQHF.

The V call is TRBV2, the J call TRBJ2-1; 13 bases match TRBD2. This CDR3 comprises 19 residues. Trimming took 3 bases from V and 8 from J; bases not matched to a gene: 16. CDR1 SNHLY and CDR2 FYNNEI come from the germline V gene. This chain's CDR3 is CASSDGGLAGRKSSDEQFF. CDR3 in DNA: TGTGCCAGCAGTGATGGGGGACTAGCGGGGAGAAAGTCTAGCGATGAGCAGTTCTTC.

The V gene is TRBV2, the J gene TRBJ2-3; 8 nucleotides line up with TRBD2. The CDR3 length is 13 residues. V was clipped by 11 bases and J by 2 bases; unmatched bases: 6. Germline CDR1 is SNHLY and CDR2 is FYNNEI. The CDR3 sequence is CAGSGGVTDTQYF. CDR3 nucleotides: TGTGCCGGCTCCGGGGGGGTCACAGATACGCAGTATTTT. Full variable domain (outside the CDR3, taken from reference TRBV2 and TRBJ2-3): EPEVTQTPSHQVTQMGQEVILRCVPISNHLYFYWYRQILGQKVEFLVSFYNNEISEKSEIFDDQFSVERPDGSNFTLKIRSTKLEDSAMYFCAGSGGVTDTQYFGPGTRLTVL.

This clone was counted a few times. The CDR3 loop reads CASSETRRTGSQETQYF. Written as DNA, the CDR3 is TGTGCCAGCAGCGAGACCCGCCGGACAGGATCACAAGAGACCCAGTACTTC. The gene calls are TRBV2 and TRBJ2-5; 7 bases are shared with TRBD1. Trimming took 6 bases from V and 2 from J; bases not matched to a gene: 15. CDR3 length: 17 amino acids. CDR1 is SNHLY and CDR2 is FYNNEI in the germline V gene. Based on the CDR3 plus reference TRBV2 and TRBJ2-5, the full variable domain is EPEVTQTPSHQVTQMGQEVILRCVPISNHLYFYWYRQILGQKVEFLVSFYNNEISEKSEIFDDQFSVERPDGSNFTLKIRSTKLEDSAMYFCASSETRRTGSQETQYFGPGTRLLVL.

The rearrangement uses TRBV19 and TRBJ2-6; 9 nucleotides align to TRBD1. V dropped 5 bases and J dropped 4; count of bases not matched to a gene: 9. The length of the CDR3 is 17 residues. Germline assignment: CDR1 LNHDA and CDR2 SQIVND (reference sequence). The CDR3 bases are TGTGCCAGTAGTGATGACAGGGGGAGCTCCGGGGCCAACGTCCTGACTTTC. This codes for CASSDDRGSSGANVLTF. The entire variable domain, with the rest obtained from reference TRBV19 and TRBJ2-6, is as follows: DGGITQSPKYLFRKEGQNVTLSCEQNLNHDAMYWYRQDPGQGLRLIYYSQIVNDFQKGDIAEGYSVSREKKESFPLTVTSAQKNPTAFYLCASSDDRGSSGANVLTFGAGSRLTVL.

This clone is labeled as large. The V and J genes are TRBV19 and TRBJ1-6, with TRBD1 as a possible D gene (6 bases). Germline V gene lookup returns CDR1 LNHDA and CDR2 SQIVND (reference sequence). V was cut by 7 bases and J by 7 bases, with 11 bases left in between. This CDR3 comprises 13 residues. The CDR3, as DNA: TGTGCCAGTAATCCAACAGGGAATTCACCCCTCCACTTT. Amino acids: CASNPTGNSPLHF.

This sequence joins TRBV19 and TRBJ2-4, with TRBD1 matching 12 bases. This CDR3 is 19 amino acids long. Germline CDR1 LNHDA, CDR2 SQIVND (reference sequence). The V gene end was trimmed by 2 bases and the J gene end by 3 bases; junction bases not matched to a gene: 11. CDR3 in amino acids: CASSIWKRGQGASKNIQYF. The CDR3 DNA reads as TGTGCCAGTAGTATATGGAAAAGGGGACAGGGGGCCAGCAAAAACATTCAGTACTTC.

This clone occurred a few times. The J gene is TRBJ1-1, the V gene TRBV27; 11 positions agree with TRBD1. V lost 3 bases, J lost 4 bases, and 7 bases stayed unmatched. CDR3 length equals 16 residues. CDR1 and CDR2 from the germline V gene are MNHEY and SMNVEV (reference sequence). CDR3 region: CASSFGQGALSTEAFF. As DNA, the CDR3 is TGTGCCAGCAGTTTCGGACAGGGGGCGTTAAGCACTGAAGCTTTCTTT.

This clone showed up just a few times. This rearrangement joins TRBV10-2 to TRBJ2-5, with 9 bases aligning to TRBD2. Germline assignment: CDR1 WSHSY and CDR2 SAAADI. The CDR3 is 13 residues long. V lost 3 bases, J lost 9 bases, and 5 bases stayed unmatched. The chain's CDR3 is CASSDSGGRAQYF. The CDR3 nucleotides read TGCGCCAGCAGTGATAGCGGGGGACGGGCCCAGTACTTC.

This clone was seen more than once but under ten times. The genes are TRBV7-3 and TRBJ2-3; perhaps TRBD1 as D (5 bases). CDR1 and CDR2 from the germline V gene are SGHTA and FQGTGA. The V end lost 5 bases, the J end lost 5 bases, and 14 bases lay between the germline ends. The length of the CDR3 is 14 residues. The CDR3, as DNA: TGTGCCAGCAGCCCGGCTTTGGGGCGAGATACGCAGTATTTT. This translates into CASSPALGRDTQYF.